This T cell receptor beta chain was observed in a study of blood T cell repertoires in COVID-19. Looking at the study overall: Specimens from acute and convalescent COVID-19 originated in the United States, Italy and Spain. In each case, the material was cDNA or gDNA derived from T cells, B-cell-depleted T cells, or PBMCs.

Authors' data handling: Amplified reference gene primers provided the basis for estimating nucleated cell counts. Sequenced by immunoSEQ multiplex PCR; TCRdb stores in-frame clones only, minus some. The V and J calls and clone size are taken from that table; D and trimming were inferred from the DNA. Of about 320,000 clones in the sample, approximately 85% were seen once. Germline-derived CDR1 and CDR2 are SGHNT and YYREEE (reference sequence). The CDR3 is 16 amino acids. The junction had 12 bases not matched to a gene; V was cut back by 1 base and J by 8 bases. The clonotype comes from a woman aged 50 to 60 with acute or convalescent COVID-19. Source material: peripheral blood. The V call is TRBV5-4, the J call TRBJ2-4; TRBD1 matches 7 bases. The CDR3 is CASSLWLRGGKYIQYF. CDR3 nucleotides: TGTGCCAGCAGCTTGTGGTTGCGAGGGGGCAAGTACATTCAGTACTTC. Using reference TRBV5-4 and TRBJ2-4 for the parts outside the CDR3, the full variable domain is ETGVTQSPTHLIKTRGQQVTLRCSSQSGHNTVSWYQQALGQGPQFIFQYYREEENGRGNFPPRFSGLQFPNYSSELNVNALELDDSALYLCASSLWLRGGKYIQYFGAGTRLSVL.